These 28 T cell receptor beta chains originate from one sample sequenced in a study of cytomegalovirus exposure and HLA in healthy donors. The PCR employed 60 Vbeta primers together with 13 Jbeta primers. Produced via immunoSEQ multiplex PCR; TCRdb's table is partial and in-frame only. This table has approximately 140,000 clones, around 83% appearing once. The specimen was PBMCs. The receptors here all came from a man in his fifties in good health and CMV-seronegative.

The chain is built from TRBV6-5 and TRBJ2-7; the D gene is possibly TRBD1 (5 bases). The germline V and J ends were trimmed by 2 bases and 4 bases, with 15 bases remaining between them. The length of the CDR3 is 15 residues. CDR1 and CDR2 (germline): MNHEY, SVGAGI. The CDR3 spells CASSYIVDKQYEQYF. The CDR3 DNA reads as TGTGCCAGCAGTTACATCGTGGACAAGCAGTACGAGCAGTACTTC.

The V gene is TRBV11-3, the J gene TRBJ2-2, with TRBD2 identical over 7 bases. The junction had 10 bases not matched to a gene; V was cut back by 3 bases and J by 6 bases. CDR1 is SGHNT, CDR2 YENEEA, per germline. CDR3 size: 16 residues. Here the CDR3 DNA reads TGTGCCAGCAGCTTGAAGGGGACGGGGGGAGCCGGGGAGCTGTTTTTT. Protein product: CASSLKGTGGAGELFF.

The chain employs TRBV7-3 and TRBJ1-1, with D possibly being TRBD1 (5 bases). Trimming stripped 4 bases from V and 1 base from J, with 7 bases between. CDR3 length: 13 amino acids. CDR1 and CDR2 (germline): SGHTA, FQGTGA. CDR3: CASSYDRNTEAFF. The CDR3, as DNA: TGTGCCAGCAGCTACGACAGGAACACTGAAGCTTTCTTT.

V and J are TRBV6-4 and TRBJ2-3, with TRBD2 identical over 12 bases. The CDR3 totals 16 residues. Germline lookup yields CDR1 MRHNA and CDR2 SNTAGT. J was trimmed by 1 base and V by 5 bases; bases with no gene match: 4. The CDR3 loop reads CASSPTSGGGTDTQYF. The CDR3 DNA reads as TGTGCCAGCAGTCCGACTAGCGGGGGAGGCACAGATACGCAGTATTTT.

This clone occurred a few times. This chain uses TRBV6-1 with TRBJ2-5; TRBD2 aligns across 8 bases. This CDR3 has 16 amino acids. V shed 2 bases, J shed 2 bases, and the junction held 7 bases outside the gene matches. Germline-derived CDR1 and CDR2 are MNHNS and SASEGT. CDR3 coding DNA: TGTGCCAGCAGTGAACAGGCGGGGGGAACACAAGAGACCCAGTACTTC. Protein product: CASSEQAGGTQETQYF.

In DNA, the CDR3 is TGTGCCAGCGGGCAGTTGAACACTGAAGCTTTCTTT. It codes for CASGQLNTEAFF. J is TRBJ1-1 and V is TRBV6-1; D unclear. The CDR3 is 12 residues long. The germline V and J ends were trimmed by 8 bases and 0 bases, with 7 bases remaining between them. In germline, CDR1 is MNHNS, CDR2 SASEGT.

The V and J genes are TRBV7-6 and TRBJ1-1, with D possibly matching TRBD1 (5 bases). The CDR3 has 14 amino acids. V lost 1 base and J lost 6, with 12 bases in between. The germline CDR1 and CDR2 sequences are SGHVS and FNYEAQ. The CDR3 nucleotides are TGTGCCAGCAGCTTAGGATTAGGGGTCTCTGAAGCTTTCTTT. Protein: CASSLGLGVSEAFF.

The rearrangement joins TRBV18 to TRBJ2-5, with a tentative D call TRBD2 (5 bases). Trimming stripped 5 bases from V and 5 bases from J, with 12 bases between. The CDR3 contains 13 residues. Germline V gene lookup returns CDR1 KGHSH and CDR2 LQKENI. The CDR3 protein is CASSAGSLETQYF. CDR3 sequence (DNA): TGTGCCAGCTCAGCGGGCTCCCTCGAGACCCAGTACTTC.

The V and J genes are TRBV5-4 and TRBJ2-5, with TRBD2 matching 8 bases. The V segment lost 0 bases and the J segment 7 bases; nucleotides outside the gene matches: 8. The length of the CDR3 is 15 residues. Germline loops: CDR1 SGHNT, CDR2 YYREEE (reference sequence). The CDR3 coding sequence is TGTGCCAGCAGCTTGGGGGTAGCGGGGACGGGGACCCAGTACTTC. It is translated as CASSLGVAGTGTQYF.

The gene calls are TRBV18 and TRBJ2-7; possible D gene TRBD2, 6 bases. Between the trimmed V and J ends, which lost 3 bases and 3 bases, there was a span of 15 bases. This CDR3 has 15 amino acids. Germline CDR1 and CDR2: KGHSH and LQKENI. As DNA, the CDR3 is TGTGCCAGCTCACCCGGTCAGTTCGGGGGCTACGAGCAGTACTTC. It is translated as CASSPGQFGGYEQYF.

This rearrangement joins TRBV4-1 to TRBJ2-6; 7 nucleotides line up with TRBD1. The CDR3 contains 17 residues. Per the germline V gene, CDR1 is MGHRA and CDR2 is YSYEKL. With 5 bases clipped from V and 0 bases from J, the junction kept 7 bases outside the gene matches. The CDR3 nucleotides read TGCGCCAGCAGCGTCGGACAGGCCCGCTCTGGGGCCAACGTCCTGACTTTC. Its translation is CASSVGQARSGANVLTF.

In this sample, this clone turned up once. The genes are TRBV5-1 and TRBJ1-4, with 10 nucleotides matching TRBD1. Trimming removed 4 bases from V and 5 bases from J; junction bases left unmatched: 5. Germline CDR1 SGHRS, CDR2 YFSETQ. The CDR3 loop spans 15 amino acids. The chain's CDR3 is CASSQRTGGNEKLFF. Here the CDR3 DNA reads TGCGCCAGCAGCCAACGGACAGGGGGGAATGAAAAACTGTTTTTT.

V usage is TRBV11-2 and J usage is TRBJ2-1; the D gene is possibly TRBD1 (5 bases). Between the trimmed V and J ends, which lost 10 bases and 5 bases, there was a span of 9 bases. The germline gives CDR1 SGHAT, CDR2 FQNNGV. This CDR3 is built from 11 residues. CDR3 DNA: TGTGCCACCCGACAGAACAATGAGCAGTTCTTC. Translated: CATRQNNEQFF.

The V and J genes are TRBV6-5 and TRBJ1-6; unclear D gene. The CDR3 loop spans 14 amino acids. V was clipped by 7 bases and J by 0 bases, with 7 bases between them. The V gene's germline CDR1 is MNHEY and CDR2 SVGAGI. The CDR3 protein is CASTAGSYNSPLHF. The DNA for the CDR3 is TGTGCCAGCACAGCGGGCTCCTATAATTCACCCCTCCACTTT.

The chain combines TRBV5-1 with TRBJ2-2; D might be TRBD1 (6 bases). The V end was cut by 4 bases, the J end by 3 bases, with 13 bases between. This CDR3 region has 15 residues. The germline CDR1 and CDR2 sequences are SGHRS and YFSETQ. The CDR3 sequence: CASSLQGTYTGELFF. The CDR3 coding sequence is TGCGCCAGCAGCCTGCAAGGGACATACACCGGGGAGCTGTTTTTT.

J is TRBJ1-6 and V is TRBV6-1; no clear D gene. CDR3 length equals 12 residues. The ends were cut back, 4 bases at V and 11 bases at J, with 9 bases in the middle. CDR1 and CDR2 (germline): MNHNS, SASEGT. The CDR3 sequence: CASSGRVAPLHF. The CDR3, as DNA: TGTGCCAGCAGTGGGAGGGTAGCACCCCTCCACTTT.

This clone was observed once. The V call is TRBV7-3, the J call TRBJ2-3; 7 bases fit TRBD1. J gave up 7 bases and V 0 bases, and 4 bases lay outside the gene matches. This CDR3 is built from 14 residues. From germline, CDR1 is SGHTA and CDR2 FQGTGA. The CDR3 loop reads CASSLTQGLHTQYF. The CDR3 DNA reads TGTGCCAGCAGCTTAACACAGGGGCTACATACGCAGTATTTT. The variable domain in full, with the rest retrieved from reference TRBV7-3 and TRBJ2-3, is GAGVSQTPSNKVTEKGKYVELRCDPISGHTALYWYRQSLGQGPEFLIYFQGTGAADDSGLPNDRFFAVRPEGSVSTLKIQRTERGDSAVYLCASSLTQGLHTQYFGPGTRLTVL.

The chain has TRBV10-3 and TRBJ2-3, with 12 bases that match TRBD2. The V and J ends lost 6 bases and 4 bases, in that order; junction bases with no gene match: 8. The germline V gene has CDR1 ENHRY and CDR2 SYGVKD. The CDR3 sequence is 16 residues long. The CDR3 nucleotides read TGTGCCATCAGCCCGACTAGCGGGGGATCGGCAGATACGCAGTATTTT. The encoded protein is CAISPTSGGSADTQYF.

CDR3 sequence reads: CASNPGQGTDGYTF. The DNA for the CDR3 is TGTGCCAGCAACCCAGGGCAGGGCACGGATGGCTACACCTTC. The chain has TRBV5-8 and TRBJ1-2, with TRBD1 as a possible D gene (5 bases). There are 14 residues in the CDR3. CDR1 and CDR2 from the germline V gene are SGHTS and YDEGEE. Trimming removed 6 bases from V and 6 bases from J, with 18 bases in between.

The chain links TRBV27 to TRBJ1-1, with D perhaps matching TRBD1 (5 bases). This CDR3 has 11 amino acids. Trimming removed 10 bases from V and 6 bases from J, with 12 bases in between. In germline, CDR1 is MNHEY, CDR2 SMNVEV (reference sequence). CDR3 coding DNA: TGTGCCACCAGAGACAGCGCTGAAGCTTTCTTT. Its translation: CATRDSAEAFF.

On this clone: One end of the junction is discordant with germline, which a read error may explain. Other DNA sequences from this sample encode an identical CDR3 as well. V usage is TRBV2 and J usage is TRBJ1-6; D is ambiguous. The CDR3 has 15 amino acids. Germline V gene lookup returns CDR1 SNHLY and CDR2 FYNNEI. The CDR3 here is CASSALSSYNSPLHF. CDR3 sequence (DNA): TGTGCCAGCAGTGCCCTGAGCTCCTATAATTCCCCCCTCCACTTT.

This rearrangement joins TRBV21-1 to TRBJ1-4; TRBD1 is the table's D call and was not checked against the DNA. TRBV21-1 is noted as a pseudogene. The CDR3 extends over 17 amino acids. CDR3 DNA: TGTGCCAGCAGAACGACAGGGGCTGGTGCAACTAATGAAAAACTGTTTTTT. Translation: CASRTTGAGATNEKLFF.

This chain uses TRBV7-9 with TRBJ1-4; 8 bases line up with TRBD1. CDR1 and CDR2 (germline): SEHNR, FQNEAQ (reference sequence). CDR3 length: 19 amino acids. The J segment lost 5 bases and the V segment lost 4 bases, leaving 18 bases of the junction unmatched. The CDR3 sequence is CASSSNLRLTGTGNEKLFF. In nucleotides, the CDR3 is TGTGCCAGCAGCTCAAATCTCAGGCTTACCGGGACAGGAAATGAAAAACTGTTTTTT.

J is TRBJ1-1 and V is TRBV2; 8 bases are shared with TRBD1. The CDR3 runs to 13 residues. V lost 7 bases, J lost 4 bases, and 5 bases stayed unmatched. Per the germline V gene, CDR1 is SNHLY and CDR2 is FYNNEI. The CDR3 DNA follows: TGTGCCAGCAAGCGACAGGGGCTCACTGAAGCTTTCTTT. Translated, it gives CASKRQGLTEAFF.

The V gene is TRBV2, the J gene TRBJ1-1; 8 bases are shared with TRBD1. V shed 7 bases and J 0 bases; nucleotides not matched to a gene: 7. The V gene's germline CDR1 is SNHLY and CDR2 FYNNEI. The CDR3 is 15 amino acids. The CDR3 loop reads CASIQQGVLNTEAFF. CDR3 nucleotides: TGTGCCAGCATTCAACAGGGGGTTCTGAACACTGAAGCTTTCTTT.

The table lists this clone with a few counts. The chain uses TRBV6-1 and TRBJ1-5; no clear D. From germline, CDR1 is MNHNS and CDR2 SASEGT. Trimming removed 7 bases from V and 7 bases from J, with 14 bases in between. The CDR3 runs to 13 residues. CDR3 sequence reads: CASNDLLRQPQHF. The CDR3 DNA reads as TGTGCCAGCAACGACCTGTTGAGGCAGCCCCAGCATTTT.

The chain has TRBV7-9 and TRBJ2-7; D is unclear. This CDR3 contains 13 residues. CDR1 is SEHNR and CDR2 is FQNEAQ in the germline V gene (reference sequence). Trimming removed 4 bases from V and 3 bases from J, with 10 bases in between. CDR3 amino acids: CASSSPTDYEQYF. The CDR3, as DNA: TGTGCCAGCAGCTCTCCCACTGACTACGAGCAGTACTTC.

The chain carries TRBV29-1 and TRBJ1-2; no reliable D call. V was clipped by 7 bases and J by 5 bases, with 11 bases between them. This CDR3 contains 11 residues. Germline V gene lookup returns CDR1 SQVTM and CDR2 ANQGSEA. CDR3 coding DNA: TGCAGCGCCCACCTAGATTATGGCTACACCTTC. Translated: CSAHLDYGYTF.